The 22 T cell receptor beta chains listed next were all sequenced from one sample in a study of OX40 agonist ivuxolimab in advanced cancers. Method: immunoSEQ multiplex PCR; TCRdb's copy keeps in-frame clones and lacks some. Of 50,000 to 65,000 clones in the sample, roughly 88% were seen once. Sequencing used CD4+ or CD8+ T cells sorted from blood, obtained in a trial of the OX40 agonist ivuxolimab. The receptors originated from an adult with an advanced solid tumor such as melanoma, head and neck, liver or kidney cancer.

A few counts support this clone. The gene calls are TRBV11-2 and TRBJ2-7, with a weak D call TRBD2 (5 bases). Germline V lookup: CDR1 SGHAT, CDR2 FQNNGV. The length of the CDR3 is 15 residues. Trimming pared 0 bases from V and 4 bases from J, leaving 13 bases between. The DNA for the CDR3 is TGTGCCAGCAGCTTAGAGCGAGGGCTGGCGTACGAGCAGTACTTC. As protein: CASSLERGLAYEQYF.

This clone was observed once. The chain combines TRBV30 with TRBJ1-4; D might be TRBD1 (6 bases). CDR3 size: 16 residues. Germline V gene data show CDR1 as GTSNPN and CDR2 as SVGIG (reference sequence). The ends were cut back, 3 bases at V and 7 bases at J, with 21 bases in the middle. The CDR3 loop reads CAWSAGAGTVVEKLFF. In DNA, the CDR3 is TGTGCCTGGAGCGCGGGGGCCGGGACTGTAGTTGAAAAACTGTTTTTT.

The chain recombines TRBV5-6 with TRBJ2-2; no clear D. Germline lookup yields CDR1 SGHDT and CDR2 YYEEEE. The CDR3 runs 16 residues. Trimming took off 2 bases at V and 1 base at J, with 12 bases between the two ends. The CDR3 DNA is TGTGCCAGCAGCTTCCCCGGTTGGGGGAACACCGGGGAGCTGTTTTTT. Translated: CASSFPGWGNTGELFF.

This chain links TRBV28 with TRBJ1-4, with 8 positions matching TRBD1. The V segment lost 2 bases and the J segment 5 bases; nucleotides outside the gene matches: 1. Germline CDR1 is MDHEN and CDR2 is SYDVKM. This CDR3 comprises 14 residues. CDR3 loop: CASSLTGGNEKLFF. The CDR3 nucleotides are TGTGCCAGCAGTTTAACAGGGGGGAATGAAAAACTGTTTTTT.

The chain links TRBV5-6 to TRBJ1-1, with TRBD1 as a possible D gene (6 bases). The CDR3 extends over 14 amino acids. Per germline, CDR1 SGHDT and CDR2 YYEEEE. Trimming left V 7 bases short and J 5 bases short, with 18 bases between. CDR3 loop: CASGSWGAYTEAFF. Here the CDR3 DNA reads TGTGCCAGCGGTTCGTGGGGGGCGTATACTGAAGCTTTCTTT.

This chain connects TRBV28 to TRBJ1-1; 7 nucleotides match TRBD1. The length of the CDR3 is 13 residues. Per the germline V gene, CDR1 is MDHEN and CDR2 is SYDVKM. The V segment lost 5 bases and the J segment 6 bases; nucleotides outside the gene matches: 6. The CDR3 region has the DNA TGTGCCAGCAGTCGGGACAGTGTTTCTGAAGCTTTCTTT. This codes for CASSRDSVSEAFF.

V is TRBV5-1 and J is TRBJ1-1; D uncertain. The germline V and J ends were trimmed by 1 base and 0 bases, with 7 bases remaining between them. This CDR3 is 14 amino acids long. Germline lookup yields CDR1 SGHRS and CDR2 YFSETQ. The CDR3 DNA is TGCGCCAGCAGCTTGATTGGGATGAACACTGAAGCTTTCTTT. Protein: CASSLIGMNTEAFF.

This sequence joins TRBV6-5 and TRBJ1-2; D is perhaps TRBD1 (5 bases). The germline V and J ends were trimmed by 2 bases and 0 bases, with 7 bases remaining between them. The CDR3 consists of 14 residues. Looked up from germline, CDR1 is MNHEY and CDR2 is SVGAGI. The CDR3 region is CASSYDRANYGYTF. The CDR3 coding sequence is TGTGCCAGCAGTTACGACAGAGCTAACTATGGCTACACCTTC.

The chain couples TRBV6-6 to TRBJ1-1, with D tentatively TRBD1 (5 bases). This CDR3 contains 14 residues. The germline V gene has CDR1 MNHNY and CDR2 SVGAGI (reference sequence). V lost 0 bases and J lost 6, with 11 bases in between. CDR3 loop: CASSYSQGRAEAFF. The CDR3 region has the DNA TGTGCCAGCAGTTACTCCCAGGGTCGGGCTGAAGCTTTCTTT.

The chain is built from TRBV19 and TRBJ2-3, with unresolved D. The V end lost 6 bases, the J end lost 3 bases, and 16 bases lay between the germline ends. CDR3 length: 15 residues. Germline CDR1 is LNHDA and CDR2 is SQIVND (reference sequence). The CDR3 spells CASRVTRRRTDTQYF. CDR3 sequence (DNA): TGTGCCAGTAGAGTAACACGGCGTAGAACAGATACGCAGTATTTT.

This clone was seen a single time. The V gene is TRBV7-9, the J gene TRBJ2-1; TRBD1 matches at 7 bases. The length of the CDR3 is 15 residues. Losses at the gene ends were 4 bases for V and 3 bases for J; bases not matched to a gene: 6. Germline CDR1 and CDR2: SEHNR and FQNEAQ (reference sequence). The chain's CDR3 is CASSSTGSLYNEQFF. CDR3 nucleotide sequence: TGTGCCAGCAGCTCGACAGGGTCCCTCTACAATGAGCAGTTCTTC.

The chain employs TRBV14 and TRBJ2-1; D is tentatively TRBD1 or TRBD2 (6 bases each). Looked up from germline, CDR1 is SGHDN and CDR2 is FVKESK. The CDR3 has 14 amino acids. Deletions cut 0 bases from V and 16 bases from J, with 19 bases between. CDR3 DNA: TGTGCCAGCAGCCAAGAGGTAATCCGGGGGCCGATCTTCTTC. It codes for CASSQEVIRGPIFF.

The CDR3 loop reads CASSYSGLSSYEQYF. For the CDR3, the DNA is TGTGCCAGCAGTTACTCGGGACTCTCTTCCTACGAGCAGTACTTC. This chain connects TRBV6-5 to TRBJ2-7; tentatively, D is TRBD2 (6 bases). Germline V gives CDR1 MNHEY, CDR2 SVGAGI. The ends were cut back, 0 bases at V and 1 base at J, with 10 bases in the middle. The CDR3 totals 15 residues.

The chain carries TRBV7-3 and TRBJ2-2; the match to TRBD2 covers 9 bases. CDR3 length: 15 residues. The J segment lost 8 bases and the V segment lost 5 bases, leaving 9 bases of the junction unmatched. CDR1 is SGHTA, CDR2 FQGTGA, per germline. The CDR3 spells CASSPRTTSGGELFF. The CDR3 bases are TGTGCCAGCAGCCCCCGTACGACTAGCGGTGGGGAGCTGTTTTTT.

This chain links TRBV7-9 with TRBJ2-1; TRBD1 matches 12 bases. The CDR3 has 14 residues. After removal of 6 bases from V and 6 bases from J, the junction contained 3 bases not matched to a gene. Germline CDR1 is SEHNR and CDR2 is FQNEAQ (reference sequence). The CDR3 nucleotides read TGTGCCAGCAGTCCGGGACAGGGGGCCAATGAGCAGTTCTTC. Translated, it gives CASSPGQGANEQFF.

The chain carries TRBV6-5 and TRBJ1-6; 9 bases are shared with TRBD1. The germline CDR1 and CDR2 sequences are MNHEY and SVGAGI. The junction had 6 bases not matched to a gene; V was cut back by 5 bases and J by 7 bases. CDR3 size: 15 residues. DNA of the CDR3: TGTGCCAGCAGTGGCGGGGGACAGGGAAATTCACCCCTCCACTTT. Translated: CASSGGGQGNSPLHF.

The CDR3 DNA follows: TGTGCCAGCAGCTCTAGAGGGGCAGGGTCTCAAGAGACCCAGTACTTC. Its translation: CASSSRGAGSQETQYF. The chain links TRBV7-6 to TRBJ2-5, with D possibly being TRBD1 or TRBD2 (5 bases each). The CDR3 extends over 16 amino acids. V shed 4 bases and J shed 2 bases, with 17 bases lying between them. Germline CDR1 reads SGHVS; CDR2 reads FNYEAQ.

V usage is TRBV9 and J usage is TRBJ1-6; D remains ambiguous. Germline CDR1 SGDLS, CDR2 YYNGEE. The CDR3 contains 14 residues. V was cut by 2 bases and J by 9 bases, with 12 bases left in between. CDR3 loop: CASSVGDVASPLHF. Here the CDR3 DNA reads TGTGCCAGCAGCGTTGGGGATGTGGCTTCACCCCTCCACTTT.

V gene TRBV10-1 combines with J gene TRBJ2-5; no firm D call. There are 13 residues in the CDR3. Germline V gene sequence: CDR1 WNHNN, CDR2 SYGVQD (reference sequence). The V end was cut by 4 bases, the J end by 2 bases, with 8 bases between. DNA of the CDR3: TGCGCCAGCAGTGTTCGGTTACAAGAGACCCAGTACTTC. This encodes CASSVRLQETQYF.

This chain joins TRBV7-2 and TRBJ2-7, with TRBD2 identical over 9 bases. Per germline, CDR1 SGHTA and CDR2 FQGNSA. V was clipped by 3 bases and J by 5 bases; unmatched bases: 8. This CDR3 spans 15 amino acids. CDR3 DNA sequence: TGTGCCAGCAGCTTGGGAGCGGGAGGCACCAACGAGCAGTACTTC. Its protein product is CASSLGAGGTNEQYF.

The rearrangement uses TRBV28 and TRBJ1-2, with D tentatively TRBD1 (6 bases). Germline-derived CDR1 and CDR2 are MDHEN and SYDVKM. V was trimmed by 6 bases and J by 7 bases, leaving 18 bases between them. The CDR3 runs to 14 residues. CDR3 sequence: CASRMGGERSGYTF. The CDR3 bases are TGTGCCAGCAGGATGGGGGGCGAGAGGAGTGGCTACACCTTC.

The chain is built from TRBV19 and TRBJ2-1; the match to TRBD1 covers 9 bases. CDR1 is LNHDA and CDR2 is SQIVND in the germline V gene (reference sequence). V shed 4 bases and J 4 bases; nucleotides not matched to a gene: 5. CDR3 length equals 15 residues. CDR3 residues: CASSKRTGDYNEQFF. The DNA of the CDR3 is TGTGCCAGTAGTAAAAGGACAGGGGATTACAATGAGCAGTTCTTC.